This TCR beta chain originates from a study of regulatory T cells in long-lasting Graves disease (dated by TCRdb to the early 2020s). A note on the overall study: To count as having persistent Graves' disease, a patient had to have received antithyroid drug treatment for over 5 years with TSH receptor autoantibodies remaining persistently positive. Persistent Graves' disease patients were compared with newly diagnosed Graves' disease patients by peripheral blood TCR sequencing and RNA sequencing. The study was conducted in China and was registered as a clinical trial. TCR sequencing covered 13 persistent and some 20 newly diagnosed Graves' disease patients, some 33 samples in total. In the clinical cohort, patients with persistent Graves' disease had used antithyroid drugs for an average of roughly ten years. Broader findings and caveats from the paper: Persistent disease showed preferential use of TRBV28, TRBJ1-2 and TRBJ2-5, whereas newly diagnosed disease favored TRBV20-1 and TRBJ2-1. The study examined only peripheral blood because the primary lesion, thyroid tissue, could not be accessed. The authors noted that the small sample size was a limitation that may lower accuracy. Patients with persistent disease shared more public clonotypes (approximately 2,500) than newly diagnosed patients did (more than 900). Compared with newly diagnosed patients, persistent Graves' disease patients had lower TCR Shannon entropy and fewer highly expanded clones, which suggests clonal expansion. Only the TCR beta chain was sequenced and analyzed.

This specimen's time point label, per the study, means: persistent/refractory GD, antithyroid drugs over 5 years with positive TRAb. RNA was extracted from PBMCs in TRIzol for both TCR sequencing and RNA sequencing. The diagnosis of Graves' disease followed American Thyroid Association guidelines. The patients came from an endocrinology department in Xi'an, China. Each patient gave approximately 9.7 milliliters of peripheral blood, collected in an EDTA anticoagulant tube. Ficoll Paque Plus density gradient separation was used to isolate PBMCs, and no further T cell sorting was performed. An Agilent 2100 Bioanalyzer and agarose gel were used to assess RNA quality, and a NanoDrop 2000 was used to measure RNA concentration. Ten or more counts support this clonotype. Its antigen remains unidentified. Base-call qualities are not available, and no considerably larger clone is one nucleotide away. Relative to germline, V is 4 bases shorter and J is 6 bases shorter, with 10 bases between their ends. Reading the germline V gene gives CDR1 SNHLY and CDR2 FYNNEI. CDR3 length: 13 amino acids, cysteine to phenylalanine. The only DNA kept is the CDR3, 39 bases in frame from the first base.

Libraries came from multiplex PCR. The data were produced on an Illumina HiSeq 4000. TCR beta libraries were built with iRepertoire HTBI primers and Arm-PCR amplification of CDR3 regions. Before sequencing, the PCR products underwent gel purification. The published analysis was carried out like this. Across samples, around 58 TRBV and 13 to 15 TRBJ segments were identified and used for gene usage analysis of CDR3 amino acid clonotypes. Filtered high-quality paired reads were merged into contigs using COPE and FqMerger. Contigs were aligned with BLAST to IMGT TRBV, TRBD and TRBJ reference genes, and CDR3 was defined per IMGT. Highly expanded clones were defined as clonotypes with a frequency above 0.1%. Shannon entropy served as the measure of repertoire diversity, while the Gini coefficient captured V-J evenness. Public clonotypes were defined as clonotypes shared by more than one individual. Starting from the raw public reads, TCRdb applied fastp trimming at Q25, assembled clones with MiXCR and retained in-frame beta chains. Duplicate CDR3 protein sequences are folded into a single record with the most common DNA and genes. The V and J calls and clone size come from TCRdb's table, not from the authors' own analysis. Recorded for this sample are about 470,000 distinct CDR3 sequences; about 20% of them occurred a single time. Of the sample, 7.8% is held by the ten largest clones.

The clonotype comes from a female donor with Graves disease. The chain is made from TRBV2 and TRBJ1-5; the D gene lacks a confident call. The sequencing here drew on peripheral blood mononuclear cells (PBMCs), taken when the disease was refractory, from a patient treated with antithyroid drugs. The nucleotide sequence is TGTGCCAGCAGTGTCGGAGGGCCTCAGCCCCAGCATTTT. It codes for CASSVGGPQPQHF.